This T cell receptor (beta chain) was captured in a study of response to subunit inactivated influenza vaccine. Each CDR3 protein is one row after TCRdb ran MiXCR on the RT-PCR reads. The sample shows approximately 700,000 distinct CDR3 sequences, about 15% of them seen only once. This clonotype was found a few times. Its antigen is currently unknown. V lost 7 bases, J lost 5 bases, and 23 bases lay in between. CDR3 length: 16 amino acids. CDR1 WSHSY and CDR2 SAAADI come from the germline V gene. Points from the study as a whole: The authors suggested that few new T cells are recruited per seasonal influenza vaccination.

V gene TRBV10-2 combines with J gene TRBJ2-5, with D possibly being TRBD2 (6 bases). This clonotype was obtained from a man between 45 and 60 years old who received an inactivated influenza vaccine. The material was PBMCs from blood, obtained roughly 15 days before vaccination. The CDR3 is CASTPIFGEERETQYF. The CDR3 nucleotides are TGCGCCAGCACCCCCATCTTTGGGGAGGAGAGGGAGACCCAGTACTTC.